This T cell receptor (beta chain) was sequenced during a study of T cells expressing NK-cell markers (dated by TCRdb to 2018 to 2021). A note on the overall study: TCR beta-chain repertoires were profiled in sorted CD3+CD56+NKG2C+, CD3+CD56+NKG2C- and CD3+CD56-NKG2C+ T-cell subsets from several donors. The study sequenced eight donors, all healthy volunteers chosen at random: three men and five women. The libraries were sequenced on Illumina HiSeq 2000/2500, MiSeq or NextSeq, producing 2 x 150 bp reads. Of the eight sequenced donors, seven were found to be HCMV-seropositive and one was found to be HCMV-seronegative. Overall results and qualifications from the work: Those dominant clonotypes were again the most abundant among CD3+CD56-NKG2C+ cells in a few donors, at roughly 25-60.1%. Whether the expanded NKG2C-expressing T cell clones were specific for HCMV antigens remained unclear. In 6 or 7 donors, the dominant CD3+CD56+NKG2C+ clonotypes ranked among the top 10 CD8+ clonotypes, making up about 1.0-8% of CD8+ T cells.

HCMV serostatus was determined by detecting HCMV-specific IgG in serum with a commercial ELISA kit. Peripheral blood mononuclear cells were isolated from blood by Ficoll density gradient centrifugation. The CDR1 and CDR2 encoded by the germline V gene (reference sequence) are DFQATT and SNEGSKA. Spanning cysteine to phenylalanine, the CDR3 consists of 11 amino acids. The record lacks a DNA sequence. The listed sequencing device is Illumina HiSeq 2000. The TCR beta cDNA libraries were made using 5'RACE template switching, a step that added both a universal primer site and unique molecular identifiers. Priming for cDNA synthesis came from the TCR beta constant segment, and two successive PCR amplification steps followed. On the study's bioinformatics: MIGEC was used to demultiplex reads and group reads by UMI, and MiTCR was used to assemble and quantify clonotypes. To exclude erroneous sequences, any TCR cDNA sequence not supported by at least two reads was discarded. The tcR package was used for downstream repertoire analysis, with clonotypes matched between fractions based on CDR3 nucleotide sequence plus V segment. VDJmatch was used to annotate antigen specificity against VDJdb, with one amino acid substitution allowed in CDR3. Following TCRdb reprocessing, every CDR3 protein sequence forms one entry, and DNA is not provided. These V and J calls are TCRdb output, not the study's own analysis. The data table for this sample lists about 260,000 distinct CDR3 sequences. About 0.39% of the sample is taken by the ten largest.

To note about this clonotype: Which antigen it targets is not known.

Sequencing was performed on blood T cells: a sorted CD56 or NKG2C T cell subset, CD4+ or CD8+ T cells, or bulk PBMC T cells (not recorded which). The chain is assembled from TRBV20-1 and TRBJ2-7; TCRdb calls TRBD2, which cannot be checked without DNA. This sequence was found in a man younger than 35 in good health. Donor details come from another sample of the same person, matched by shared clones. This receptor carries the CDR3 CSAMAGDEQYF.